The following is a T cell receptor (beta chain) sequence with its context. As yet, its antigen is unknown. Produced via immunoSEQ multiplex PCR; TCRdb's table is partial and in-frame only. The data show roughly 140,000 clones, around 84% seen once. The data belong to a study of PD-1 blockade in classical Hodgkin lymphoma. The study, taken as a whole, reports: CD4+ TCR diversity rose significantly by C4D1, and CD8+ TCR diversity did not.

In every patient, relapse followed autologous stem cell transplantation, while exposure to brentuximab vedotin differed. Patients showed best responses of complete response, partial response or progressive disease. The receptor was derived from a human donor with classical Hodgkin lymphoma. The material was peripheral blood mononuclear cells (PBMCs), obtained before the second cycle of nivolumab.

The CDR3 coding sequence is TGTGCCAGCAGTCACTACGGACAGCCTAAAAACATTCAGTACTTC. Protein product: CASSHYGQPKNIQYF. The chain uses TRBV14 and TRBJ2-4, with D perhaps TRBD1 (6 bases). V was pared by 6 bases and J by 4 bases, with 16 bases between. The germline V gene encodes CDR1 SGHDN and CDR2 FVKESK. CDR3 length: 15 residues.